This record looks at one T cell receptor (beta chain) sequence and its context. The antigen is unknown. Donors consisted of healthy bone marrow donors. This sample is part of a study of cytomegalovirus exposure and HLA in healthy donors. This CDR3 is 15 amino acids long. CDR1 and CDR2 from the germline V gene are KGHSH and LQKENI. V lost 3 bases and J lost 0; bases outside the gene matches: 2. PCR amplification relied on 60 Vbeta primers (plus 13 Jbeta primers). Here immunoSEQ multiplex PCR was the method, and the copy in TCRdb shows in-frame clones only, minus some. Counted here are approximately 130,000 clones, about 9.1% occurring once; the ten biggest clones make up about 7.5%. Study conclusions and caveats: Three CMV-associated chains were confirmed in vitro to be specific for CMV antigens. The study carried out a later analysis of TCR beta sequences. It associated 15,000 to 20,000 of them with specific HLA alleles at a false discovery rate of 0.05.

The V and J genes are TRBV18 and TRBJ1-5; 7 positions agree with TRBD1. The clonotype originates from a woman in her forties in good health and CMV-seropositive. Sequenced material: PBMCs. CDR3 sequence (DNA): TGTGCCAGCTCACCGGGACAGTATAGCAATCAGCCCCAGCATTTT. Protein sequence: CASSPGQYSNQPQHF.